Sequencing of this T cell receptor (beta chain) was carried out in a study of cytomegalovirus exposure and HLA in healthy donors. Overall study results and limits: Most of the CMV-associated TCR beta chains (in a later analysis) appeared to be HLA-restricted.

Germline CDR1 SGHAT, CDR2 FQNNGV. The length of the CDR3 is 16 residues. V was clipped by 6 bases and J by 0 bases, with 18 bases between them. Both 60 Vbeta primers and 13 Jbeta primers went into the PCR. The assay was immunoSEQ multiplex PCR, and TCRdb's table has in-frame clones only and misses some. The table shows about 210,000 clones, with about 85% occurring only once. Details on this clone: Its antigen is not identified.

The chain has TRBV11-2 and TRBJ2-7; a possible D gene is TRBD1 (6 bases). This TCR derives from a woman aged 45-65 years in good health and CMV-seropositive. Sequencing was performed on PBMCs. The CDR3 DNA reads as TGTGCCAGCAGAGCCCCCGGGACAAGAAGCTCCTACGAGCAGTACTTC. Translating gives CASRAPGTRSSYEQYF.